The next 22 T cell receptor beta chains were all read from a single sample in a study of blood T cell repertoires in COVID-19. TCRdb keeps only in-frame clones here, not all; method: immunoSEQ multiplex PCR. The sample yields about 200,000 clones, around 90% seen once. The sequenced sample was peripheral blood. All receptors derive from a man aged 55 to 70 who had recovered from COVID-19.

This chain uses TRBV4-1 with TRBJ1-5; 7 nucleotides agree with TRBD1. This CDR3 spans 14 amino acids. Germline V lookup: CDR1 MGHRA, CDR2 YSYEKL. V was pared by 4 bases and J by 4 bases, with 4 bases of the junction left unmatched. CDR3 in amino acids: CASSLTGQNQPQHF. CDR3 bases: TGCGCCAGCAGCCTGACAGGGCAGAATCAGCCCCAGCATTTT.

The CDR3 region has the DNA TGTGCCAGCAGTGGCCAGGGCGTCAATCAGCCCCAGCATTTT. This translates into CASSGQGVNQPQHF. The chain carries TRBV2 and TRBJ1-5, with a weak D call TRBD1 (5 bases). Germline loops: CDR1 SNHLY, CDR2 FYNNEI. Trimming left V 4 bases short and J 3 bases short, with 10 bases between. The CDR3 sequence is 14 residues long.

Only one count was recorded for this clone. The chain has TRBV14 and TRBJ1-1; no reliable D call. Per the germline V gene, CDR1 is SGHDN and CDR2 is FVKESK. The V and J ends lost 3 bases and 4 bases respectively, with 12 bases between them. The CDR3 runs 14 residues. CDR3: CASSHLPVSTEAFF. The CDR3 region has the DNA TGTGCCAGCAGCCACCTCCCGGTGAGCACTGAAGCTTTCTTT.

V and J are TRBV29-1 and TRBJ1-2, with no clear D. Germline V gene lookup returns CDR1 SQVTM and CDR2 ANQGSEA. The V end was cut by 6 bases, the J end by 4 bases, with 12 bases between. The CDR3 is 12 residues long. CDR3 sequence (DNA): TGCAGCGTAGGAGAGGGTACCTATGGCTACACCTTC. Protein sequence: CSVGEGTYGYTF.

The V call is TRBV18, the J call TRBJ1-3; TRBD1 matches at 7 bases. The CDR3 has 16 amino acids. Germline CDR1 and CDR2: KGHSH and LQKENI. The V gene end was trimmed by 6 bases and the J gene end by 4 bases; junction bases not matched to a gene: 12. The chain's CDR3 is CASSQGQLKGGNTIYF. The DNA of the CDR3 is TGTGCCAGCTCCCAGGGACAGCTTAAAGGAGGAAACACCATATATTTT.

This chain uses TRBV11-2 with TRBJ2-5; possible D gene TRBD1, 5 bases. The CDR3 covers 13 residues. Between the trimmed V and J ends, which lost 2 bases and 7 bases, there was a span of 11 bases. Germline values: CDR1 SGHAT, CDR2 FQNNGV. The chain's CDR3 is CASSLSREGTQYF. The CDR3 coding sequence is TGTGCCAGCAGCTTAAGCAGGGAAGGGACCCAGTACTTC.

This rearrangement joins TRBV7-6 to TRBJ2-7, with a tentative D call TRBD2 (7 bases). This CDR3 is 15 amino acids long. The V and J ends lost 6 bases and 0 bases respectively, with 15 bases between them. Germline V lookup: CDR1 SGHVS, CDR2 FNYEAQ. The CDR3: CASSFGRGLSYEQYF. CDR3 DNA: TGTGCCAGCAGTTTCGGGCGGGGGCTCTCCTACGAGCAGTACTTC.

This chain uses TRBV5-6 with TRBJ2-3; unclear D gene. Trimming removed 7 bases at V and 4 bases at J, with 13 bases between. This CDR3 region has 13 residues. The germline CDR1 and CDR2 sequences are SGHDT and YYEEEE. CDR3 in DNA: TGTGCCAGCGCTGCCCTCCCGGCAGATACGCAGTATTTT. This gives the protein CASAALPADTQYF.

This clone was detected once. This rearrangement joins TRBV18 to TRBJ2-3; 9 bases map to TRBD2. There are 16 residues in the CDR3. J was trimmed by 0 bases and V by 5 bases; bases with no gene match: 6. The germline V gene has CDR1 KGHSH and CDR2 LQKENI. The CDR3 protein is CASSWGLASSTDTQYF. For the CDR3, the DNA is TGTGCCAGCTCATGGGGACTAGCATCTAGCACAGATACGCAGTATTTT.

The V and J genes are TRBV14 and TRBJ1-1, with a weak D call TRBD1 (5 bases). This CDR3 comprises 16 residues. CDR1 and CDR2 (germline): SGHDN, FVKESK. Deletions cut 1 base from V and 0 bases from J, with 12 bases between. The CDR3, as DNA: TGTGCCAGCAGCCAAGTTCAGGGCCCCATGAACACTGAAGCTTTCTTT. This codes for CASSQVQGPMNTEAFF.

The rearrangement joins TRBV5-6 to TRBJ2-5; 7 bases line up with TRBD1. V was pared by 4 bases and J by 4 bases, with 10 bases of the junction left unmatched. The CDR3 contains 15 residues. From germline, CDR1 is SGHDT and CDR2 YYEEEE. CDR3 bases: TGTGCCAGCAGCACAACAGGGGTAGCCGGAGAGACCCAGTACTTC. As protein: CASSTTGVAGETQYF.

J is TRBJ2-3 and V is TRBV6-6, with 7 nucleotides matching TRBD2. The CDR3 has 14 residues. The J segment lost 2 bases and the V segment lost 7 bases, leaving 6 bases of the junction unmatched. CDR1 and CDR2 (germline): MNHNY, SVGAGI (reference sequence). CDR3 bases: TGTGCCAGCAATCTACTAGCGCTCACAGATACGCAGTATTTT. It encodes CASNLLALTDTQYF.

Only one count was recorded for this clone. J is TRBJ1-5 and V is TRBV5-1, with 7 bases that match TRBD1. The CDR3 extends over 16 amino acids. The J segment lost 4 bases and the V segment lost 9 bases, leaving 16 bases of the junction unmatched. From germline, CDR1 is SGHRS and CDR2 YFSETQ. The chain's CDR3 is CANTWTGPNKNQPQHF. CDR3 coding DNA: TGCGCCAACACTTGGACAGGCCCAAACAAAAATCAGCCCCAGCATTTT.

This chain joins TRBV21-1 and TRBJ2-5; the DNA was not compared with TRBD2, the D call given in the table. TRBV21-1 constitutes a pseudogene. The CDR3 totals 14 residues. CDR3 protein: CASSKDGRGETQYF. DNA of the CDR3: TGTGCCAGCAGCAAGGATGGGAGGGGTGAGACCCAGTACTTC.

This chain joins TRBV18 and TRBJ2-5, with TRBD1 as a possible D gene (5 bases). V was shortened by 2 bases and J by 2 bases, with 12 bases between the two germline ends. Germline CDR1 is KGHSH and CDR2 is LQKENI. This CDR3 spans 15 amino acids. CDR3 in DNA: TGTGCCAGCTCACCATCGCCAGGGAAACAAGAGACCCAGTACTTC. This codes for CASSPSPGKQETQYF. The full variable domain, rest sourced from reference TRBV18 and TRBJ2-5, is NAGVMQNPRHLVRRRGQEARLRCSPMKGHSHVYWYRQLPEEGLKFMVYLQKENIIDESGMPKERFSAEFPKEGPSILRIQQVVRGDSAAYFCASSPSPGKQETQYFGPGTRLLVL.

This chain links TRBV4-1 with TRBJ2-7, with D perhaps TRBD1 (6 bases). Germline V gene data show CDR1 as MGHRA and CDR2 as YSYEKL. This CDR3 spans 14 amino acids. Deletions cut 5 bases from V and 3 bases from J, with 14 bases between. For the CDR3, the DNA is TGCGCCAGCAGCTACGGGGACAAAGGCTACGAGCAGTACTTC. Translating gives CASSYGDKGYEQYF.

About this clone: The DNA is omitted, as the CDR3 cannot be located on it reliably, and the CDR3 follows TCRdb's listing. The genes are TRBV27 and TRBJ2-7; no check of the table's D call, TRBD1, against the DNA was made. 13 amino acids form the CDR3, both terminal residues included. Germline assignment: CDR1 MNHEY and CDR2 SMNVEV (reference sequence). The CDR3 reads CASSWGQGASEYF.

The CDR3: CASSPGQAGYGYTF. The CDR3 region has the DNA TGTGCCAGTAGTCCGGGACAGGCTGGCTATGGCTACACCTTC. The chain recombines TRBV19 with TRBJ1-2, with TRBD1 matching over 8 bases. Germline assignment: CDR1 LNHDA and CDR2 SQIVND (reference sequence). After removal of 5 bases from V and 4 bases from J, the junction contained 6 bases not matched to a gene. The CDR3 has 14 amino acids.

The rearrangement uses TRBV4-1 and TRBJ2-7, with D uncertain. Germline V gene data show CDR1 as MGHRA and CDR2 as YSYEKL. This CDR3 region has 13 residues. The ends were cut back, 2 bases at V and 4 bases at J, with 9 bases in the middle. CDR3 in amino acids: CASSQKPGYEQYF. CDR3 in DNA: TGCGCCAGCAGCCAAAAGCCCGGTTACGAGCAGTACTTC.

V gene TRBV24-1 combines with J gene TRBJ2-1, with 8 positions matching TRBD1. Germline CDR1 is KGHDR and CDR2 is SFDVKD. J was trimmed by 7 bases and V by 1 base; bases with no gene match: 8. This CDR3 is built from 16 residues. CDR3 nucleotide sequence: TGTGCCACCAGTGATTTCTCCTGGACAGGGTGGAATGAGCAGTTCTTC. This translates into CATSDFSWTGWNEQFF.

The chain is built from TRBV7-3 and TRBJ2-7; 8 bases map to TRBD2. This CDR3 spans 16 amino acids. V lost 2 bases, J lost 6 bases, and 12 bases stayed unmatched. CDR1 and CDR2 (germline): SGHTA, FQGTGA. Here the CDR3 reads CASSLSAASGFCEQYF. The CDR3 coding sequence is TGTGCCAGCAGCTTATCCGCAGCTAGCGGGTTTTGCGAGCAGTACTTC.

This clone appeared once. The rearrangement links TRBV5-1 to TRBJ2-5; D ambiguous. Deletions cut 4 bases from V and 2 bases from J, with 18 bases between. The CDR3 has 16 amino acids. Germline lookup yields CDR1 SGHRS and CDR2 YFSETQ. The DNA of the CDR3 is TGCGCCAGCAGCAGCCACAGACCAGGAACACAAGAGACCCAGTACTTC. Protein product: CASSSHRPGTQETQYF.